This TCR beta chain was captured by sequencing in a study of blood T cell repertoires in COVID-19 (dated by TCRdb to the early 2020s). In terms of the full investigation: Samples covering the acute and convalescent phases of COVID-19 were provided by collaborators in the United States, Italy and Spain. The prospective study material was composed of cDNA or gDNA derived from T cells, B-cell-depleted T cells, or PBMCs. Deeply sampled blood TCRbeta repertoires from subjects exposed to, actively infected with, or recovered from COVID-19 were included in the dataset. The repertoires were released in a freely available public database intended as a resource for research on the immune response to SARS-CoV-2. Samples came from the ongoing ImmuneRACE study (first 160 participants) plus 1,254 subjects from 6 global collaborators. Nearly every sample came with metadata listing a de-identified subject ID, COVID-19 status, age in years and sex. Where available, HLA class I and class II types were taken from metadata supplied by the sample provider and were not determined by assay-based typing.

The collaborating institutions used their own protocols to collect whole blood in K2EDTA tubes. For TCRbeta analysis, collaborator samples were shipped as frozen whole blood, as isolated PBMCs, or as DNA extracted from either sample type. TCRbeta CDR3 regions were amplified from genomic DNA by means of the immunoSEQ Assay, a bias-controlled multiplex PCR. Regarding the original processing steps: Nucleated cell counts per sample were estimated from amplification of reference gene primers within the assay. Sequence reads were collapsed and filtered to measure the absolute abundance of every unique TCRbeta CDR3 rearrangement. For each sample, productive Simpson clonality was calculated as the square root of Simpson's diversity index over productive rearrangements. Imported from immuneACCESS, the table was reduced by TCRdb to in-frame sequences with V and J called. These copies leave out some clones; in studies compared against another copy, an unresolved V gene accounts for under half, and the cause of the remainder is not known. From that table come the V and J calls and clone size; the DNA was used to work out D and trimming. The sample includes fewer than 250,000 clones, with roughly 80% observed a single time. Of the sample, more than 6% is held by the ten largest clones.

On this clone itself: This receptor's antigen is unknown. Base qualities are not recorded, but no much larger clone differs from it by a single base.

Findings and caveats that apply to the study as a whole: How much clinical and demographic metadata was included differed by source and by participant, and the metadata was provided uncurated.

The junction shows trimming of 4 bases on V and 0 bases on J, plus 6 bases between the germline ends. CDR1 is given as MNHNY and CDR2 as SVGAGI, both from the germline V gene (reference sequence). The CDR3 covers 13 residues, taking in both the cysteine and the phenylalanine. The kept DNA is CDR3 alone, 39 bases in frame from the first base. The clonotype originates from a woman aged 60-75 years with active or convalescent COVID-19. The sequence is built from TRBV6-6 and TRBJ1-1, with no confidently assigned D gene. Specimen: peripheral blood. CDR3 region: CASSLTLNTEAFF. The DNA sequence is as follows: TGTGCCAGCAGTTTGACATTGAACACTGAAGCTTTCTTT.